Detailed here is one T cell receptor (beta chain). Its antigen is currently unknown. The CDR3 is 15 amino acids. With 3 bases clipped from V and 1 base from J, the junction kept 6 bases outside the gene matches. CDR1 MDHEN and CDR2 SYDVKM come from the germline V gene. The patients all showed relapse after autologous stem cell transplantation, while their brentuximab vedotin exposure varied. Complete response, partial response or progressive disease made up the best responses. This specimen belongs to a study of PD-1 blockade in classical Hodgkin lymphoma. Using immunoSEQ multiplex PCR, the repertoire was profiled, and TCRdb retains in-frame clones only, with some absent. This table holds some 41,000 clones, 70% to 80% found once. The study, taken as a whole, reports: TCR diversity at baseline was reported to be reduced in newly diagnosed patients relative to healthy donors.

The source of this sequence is a human donor with classical Hodgkin lymphoma. The sequencing here drew on peripheral blood mononuclear cells (PBMCs), taken at baseline. The chain employs TRBV28 and TRBJ2-7; 7 nucleotides align to TRBD1. CDR3 protein: CASSFLGTESYEQYF. Here the CDR3 DNA reads TGTGCCAGCAGTTTCCTCGGGACAGAGTCCTACGAGCAGTACTTC.